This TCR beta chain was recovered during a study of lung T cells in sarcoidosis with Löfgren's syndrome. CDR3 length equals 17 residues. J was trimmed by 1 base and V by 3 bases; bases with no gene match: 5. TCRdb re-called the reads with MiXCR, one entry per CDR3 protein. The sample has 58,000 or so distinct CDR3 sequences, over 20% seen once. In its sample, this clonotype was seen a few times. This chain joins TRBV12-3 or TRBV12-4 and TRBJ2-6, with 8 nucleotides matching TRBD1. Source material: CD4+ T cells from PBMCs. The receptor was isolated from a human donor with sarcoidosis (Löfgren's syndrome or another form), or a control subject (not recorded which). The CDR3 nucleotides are TGTGCCAGCAGTTTTGACAGGGGATTTTCTGGGGCCAACGTCCTGACTTTC. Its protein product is CASSFDRGFSGANVLTF.